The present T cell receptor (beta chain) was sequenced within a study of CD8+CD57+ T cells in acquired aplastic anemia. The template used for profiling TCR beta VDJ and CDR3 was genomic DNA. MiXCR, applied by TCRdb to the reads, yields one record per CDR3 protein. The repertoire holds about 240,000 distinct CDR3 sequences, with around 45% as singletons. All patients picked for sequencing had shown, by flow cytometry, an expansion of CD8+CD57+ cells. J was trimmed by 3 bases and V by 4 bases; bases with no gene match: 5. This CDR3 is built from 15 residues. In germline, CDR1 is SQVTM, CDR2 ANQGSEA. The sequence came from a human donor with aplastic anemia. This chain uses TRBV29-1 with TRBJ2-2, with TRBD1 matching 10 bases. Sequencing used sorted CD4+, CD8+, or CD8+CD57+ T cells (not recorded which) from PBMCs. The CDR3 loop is CSVVGGQGHTGELFF. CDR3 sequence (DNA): TGCAGCGTTGTGGGGGGACAGGGGCACACCGGGGAGCTGTTTTTT.